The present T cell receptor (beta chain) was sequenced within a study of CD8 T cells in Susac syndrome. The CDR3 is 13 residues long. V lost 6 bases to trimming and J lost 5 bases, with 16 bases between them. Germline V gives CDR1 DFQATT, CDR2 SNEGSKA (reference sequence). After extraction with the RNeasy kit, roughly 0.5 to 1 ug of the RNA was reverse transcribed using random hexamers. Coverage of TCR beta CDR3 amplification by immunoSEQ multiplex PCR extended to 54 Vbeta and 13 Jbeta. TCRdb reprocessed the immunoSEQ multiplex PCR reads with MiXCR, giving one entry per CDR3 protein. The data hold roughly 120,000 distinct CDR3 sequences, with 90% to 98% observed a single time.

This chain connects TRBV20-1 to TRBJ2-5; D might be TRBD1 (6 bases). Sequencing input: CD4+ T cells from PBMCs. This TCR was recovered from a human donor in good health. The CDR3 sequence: CSASTGWEETQYF. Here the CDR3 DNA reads TGCAGTGCATCGACAGGCTGGGAGGAGACCCAGTACTTC.